A single sample is the source of the 20 T cell receptor beta chains below, sequenced in a study of T cell responses to AZD1222 COVID-19 vaccine. Using immunoSEQ multiplex PCR, the repertoire was profiled, and TCRdb retains in-frame clones only, with some absent. The data hold about 110,000 clones, with around 84% observed a single time. Sequencing used peripheral blood, obtained on day 0 of AZD1222 vaccination. The receptors stem from an adult in good health.

The CDR3 protein is CASSEGYSNQPQHF. CDR3 DNA: TGTGCCAGCAGTGAAGGGTATAGCAATCAGCCCCAGCATTTT. The chain couples TRBV2 to TRBJ1-5; D is uncertain. Trimming stripped 1 base from V and 0 bases from J, with 4 bases between. The CDR3 has 14 amino acids. Germline values: CDR1 SNHLY, CDR2 FYNNEI.

The rearrangement uses TRBV10-3 and TRBJ1-2; weak D call: TRBD1 (5 bases). Germline V lookup: CDR1 ENHRY, CDR2 SYGVKD. V lost 2 bases and J lost 2, with 9 bases in between. This CDR3 is built from 14 residues. CDR3: CAISEQAGNYGYTF. In nucleotides, the CDR3 is TGTGCCATCAGTGAGCAGGCAGGGAACTATGGCTACACCTTC.

The genes are TRBV4-1 and TRBJ1-2; D uncertain. The CDR3 is made up of 15 amino acids. The V gene lost 0 bases and the J gene lost 6 bases, with 14 bases spanning the gap. Germline V CDR1 and CDR2: MGHRA, YSYEKL. CDR3 loop: CASSQDQWAADGYTF. The CDR3 bases are TGCGCCAGCAGCCAAGATCAATGGGCAGCTGATGGCTACACCTTC.

The genes are TRBV20-1 and TRBJ1-2, with 7 bases identical to TRBD1. The V and J ends lost 3 bases and 8 bases, in that order; junction bases with no gene match: 9. Germline V gene lookup returns CDR1 DFQATT and CDR2 SNEGSKA (reference sequence). The CDR3 is 13 residues long. The DNA for the CDR3 is TGCAGTGCTAGTCCCGACAGGGTATACGGCTACACCTTC. Translated: CSASPDRVYGYTF.

The chain combines TRBV6-2 or TRBV6-3 with TRBJ1-6, with a weak D call TRBD1 (5 bases). The germline gives CDR1 MNHEY, CDR2 SVGEGT. This CDR3 comprises 14 residues. Between the trimmed V and J ends, which lost 5 bases and 9 bases, there was a span of 14 bases. In DNA form, the CDR3 reads TGTGCCAGCAGTCAGACAGAACTCGGTTCACCCCTCCACTTT. This gives the protein CASSQTELGSPLHF.

This chain connects TRBV6-5 to TRBJ1-5, with D possibly being TRBD1 (6 bases). Trimming removed 6 bases at V and 1 base at J, with 13 bases between. This CDR3 spans 15 amino acids. Per the germline V gene, CDR1 is MNHEY and CDR2 is SVGAGI. CDR3 region: CASRKQGGSNQPQHF. The CDR3 bases are TGTGCCAGCAGAAAACAGGGAGGCAGCAATCAGCCCCAGCATTTT.

V usage is TRBV9 and J usage is TRBJ1-3; D possibly corresponds to TRBD1 (5 bases). Germline V gives CDR1 SGDLS, CDR2 YYNGEE. The CDR3 sequence is 13 residues long. Trimming removed 2 bases at V and 3 bases at J, with 6 bases between. In DNA, the CDR3 is TGTGCCAGCAGCGTTAGGGGTGGAAACACCATATATTTT. This encodes CASSVRGGNTIYF. Full variable domain (outside the CDR3, taken from reference TRBV9 and TRBJ1-3): DSGVTQTPKHLITATGQRVTLRCSPRSGDLSVYWYQQSLDQGLQFLIQYYNGEERAKGNILERFSAQQFPDLHSELNLSSLELGDSALYFCASSVRGGNTIYFGEGSWLTVV.

This clone was detected only a few times. This chain connects TRBV6-5 to TRBJ1-2, with D perhaps matching TRBD1 (5 bases). Germline loops: CDR1 MNHEY, CDR2 SVGAGI. The length of the CDR3 is 14 residues. The V end lost 2 bases, the J end lost 8 bases, and 15 bases lay between the germline ends. The CDR3 is CASSYGGKTKGYTF. Here the CDR3 DNA reads TGTGCCAGCAGTTACGGGGGGAAGACCAAAGGCTACACCTTC.

This clone was seen a handful of times. V is TRBV27 and J is TRBJ1-1, with D possibly being TRBD1 (5 bases). V lost 4 bases and J lost 5, with 11 bases in between. Germline CDR1 is MNHEY and CDR2 is SMNVEV (reference sequence). The CDR3 totals 13 residues. CDR3 in amino acids: CASSSWGGTEAFF. CDR3 DNA sequence: TGTGCCAGCAGTTCCTGGGGGGGAACTGAAGCTTTCTTT.

The rearrangement links TRBV30 to TRBJ1-2; TRBD1 matches 7 bases. CDR1 is GTSNPN, CDR2 SVGIG, per germline (reference sequence). The CDR3 spans 12 residues. Germline trimming cut 3 bases from V and 2 bases from J; bases unmatched to any gene: 0. The CDR3 nucleotides are TGTGCCTGGAGGACAGGGAACTATGGCTACACCTTC. Translating it yields CAWRTGNYGYTF.

The V call is TRBV5-1, the J call TRBJ1-1; D is undetermined. The CDR3 is 17 residues long. Germline V gene sequence: CDR1 SGHRS, CDR2 YFSETQ. The germline V and J ends were trimmed by 0 bases and 6 bases, with 21 bases remaining between them. CDR3 in amino acids: CASSLAGSRRTGAEAFF. The CDR3 DNA is TGCGCCAGCAGCTTGGCCGGGAGCCGGCGGACTGGGGCTGAAGCTTTCTTT. Full variable domain (remainder filled in from reference TRBV5-1 and TRBJ1-1): KAGVTQTPRYLIKTRGQQVTLSCSPISGHRSVSWYQQTPGQGLQFLFEYFSETQRNKGNFPGRFSGRQFSNSRSEMNVSTLELGDSALYLCASSLAGSRRTGAEAFFGQGTRLTVV.

Only one count was recorded for this clone. The chain joins TRBV12-3 or TRBV12-4 to TRBJ2-4, with D unclear. This CDR3 comprises 13 residues. V lost 3 bases, J lost 6 bases, and 9 bases lay in between. For the CDR3, the DNA is TGTGCCAGCAGTTTTGACCCATCAAACATTCAGTACTTC. This codes for CASSFDPSNIQYF.

The J gene is TRBJ2-2, the V gene TRBV7-7; 8 positions agree with TRBD2. The V segment lost 4 bases and the J segment 6 bases; nucleotides outside the gene matches: 13. This CDR3 contains 17 residues. Germline V gives CDR1 SSHAT, CDR2 FNYEAQ (reference sequence). CDR3 protein: CASSSPLPSGLPGELFF. CDR3 DNA: TGTGCCAGCAGCTCGCCGTTGCCTAGCGGGCTTCCCGGGGAGCTGTTTTTT.

CDR3 loop: CASSYPGTARNSPLHF. In DNA, the CDR3 is TGTGCCAGCAGTTACCCCGGGACAGCGAGGAATTCACCCCTCCACTTT. V usage is TRBV6-5 and J usage is TRBJ1-6, with 7 bases lining up with TRBD1. Germline CDR1 is MNHEY and CDR2 is SVGAGI. V lost 2 bases to trimming and J lost 7 bases; unmatched junction nucleotides: 8. The CDR3 runs 16 residues.

The chain couples TRBV6-2 or TRBV6-3 to TRBJ2-7, with a tentative D call TRBD1 (6 bases). Per germline, CDR1 MNHEY and CDR2 SVGEGT. V lost 6 bases and J 2 bases, leaving 20 bases between the germline ends. CDR3 length: 16 residues. In DNA form, the CDR3 reads TGTGCCAGCAGACCTCGGACGCGGACAGATACCTACGAGCAGTACTTC. It codes for CASRPRTRTDTYEQYF.

The J gene is TRBJ2-5, the V gene TRBV5-6, with no clear D. The CDR3 has 16 residues. Germline-derived CDR1 and CDR2 are SGHDT and YYEEEE. V was shortened by 2 bases and J by 5 bases, with 19 bases between the two germline ends. This chain's CDR3 is CASSFLSGRVRETQYF. In DNA, the CDR3 is TGTGCCAGCAGCTTTTTATCAGGCCGGGTGAGGGAGACCCAGTACTTC.

J is TRBJ2-6 and V is TRBV19; D gene unclear. Germline V lookup: CDR1 LNHDA, CDR2 SQIVND (reference sequence). V gave up 8 bases and J gave up 4 bases, with 6 bases separating them. The CDR3 contains 12 residues. The CDR3, as DNA: TGTGCCAGTGCGAGGGGGGCCAACGTCCTGACTTTC. Its protein product is CASARGANVLTF.

This clone has just one count. The rearrangement links TRBV12-3 or TRBV12-4 to TRBJ2-1; no firm D call. CDR3 length: 12 residues. Trimming took off 8 bases at V and 7 bases at J, with 12 bases between the two ends. CDR3 sequence (DNA): TGTGCCAGCCACCGGACGTGGAATGAGCAGTTCTTC. It yields the protein CASHRTWNEQFF.

The chain carries TRBV6-2 or TRBV6-3 and TRBJ1-1; D is unclear. Germline assignment: CDR1 MNHEY and CDR2 SVGEGT. Trimming stripped 2 bases from V and 1 base from J, with 14 bases between. The CDR3 runs 16 residues. CDR3 bases: TGTGCCAGCAGTTACAGTGTCCCCACAACGAACACTGAAGCTTTCTTT. Translated, it gives CASSYSVPTTNTEAFF.

The chain employs TRBV30 and TRBJ2-2; 10 positions agree with TRBD1. The CDR3 has 16 amino acids. Germline V CDR1 and CDR2: GTSNPN, SVGIG (reference sequence). V dropped 4 bases and J dropped 6; count of bases not matched to a gene: 11. Written as DNA, the CDR3 is TGTGCCTGGAAGCTCGGGGGGACAGGGGTCTCCGGGGAGCTGTTTTTT. Translated: CAWKLGGTGVSGELFF. The whole variable domain, filled in from reference TRBV30 and TRBJ2-2, reads SQTIHQWPATLVQPVGSPLSLECTVEGTSNPNLYWYRQAAGRGLQLLFYSVGIGQISSEVPQNLSASRPQDRQFILSSKKLLLSDSGFYLCAWKLGGTGVSGELFFGEGSRLTVL.